The 16 T cell receptor beta chains below come from one sample, sequenced in a study of shared clonotypes between healthy human individuals. Sequencing was performed with immunoSEQ multiplex PCR; in TCRdb, only in-frame clones are kept and a portion is missing. The data show hundreds of thousands of clones, with around 67% seen just once and under 2% held by the top ten. The sample was memory CD4+ T cells sorted from blood. Subset meaning: CD45RA-negative fraction. Every receptor here comes from a woman under 40 in good health.

The V and J genes are TRBV4-1 and TRBJ2-3; 8 bases are a match to TRBD1. V was pared by 4 bases and J by 4 bases, with 7 bases of the junction left unmatched. This CDR3 has 15 residues. Per germline, CDR1 MGHRA and CDR2 YSYEKL. The CDR3 here is CASSRRQGFADTQYF. Written as DNA, the CDR3 is TGCGCCAGCAGCCGCCGACAGGGGTTTGCAGATACGCAGTATTTT.

The gene calls are TRBV6-1 and TRBJ2-7; TRBD2 is a possible D gene (5 bases). Germline CDR1 reads MNHNS; CDR2 reads SASEGT. Deletions cut 6 bases from V and 0 bases from J, with 12 bases between. The CDR3 spans 14 residues. The CDR3 nucleotides read TGTGCCAGCAGGCCAGCCGGGAACTCCTACGAGCAGTACTTC. This encodes CASRPAGNSYEQYF.

V usage is TRBV28 and J usage is TRBJ2-7; tentatively, D is TRBD1 (6 bases). The V and J ends lost 7 bases and 2 bases respectively, with 18 bases between them. Germline lookup yields CDR1 MDHEN and CDR2 SYDVKM. The CDR3 length is 15 residues. The DNA for the CDR3 is TGTGCCAGCAACACGAGACAGGCCGGGACCTACGAGCAGTACTTC. Its protein product is CASNTRQAGTYEQYF.

CDR3 nucleotides: TGTGCCAGCAGTTTGGCAGGGGGCCGCACTGAAGCTTTCTTT. Amino acids: CASSLAGGRTEAFF. J is TRBJ1-1 and V is TRBV28, with TRBD1 matching over 8 bases. Trimming removed 3 bases from V and 4 bases from J; junction bases left unmatched: 4. Germline V gene lookup returns CDR1 MDHEN and CDR2 SYDVKM. The CDR3 is 14 residues long.

The chain uses TRBV6-5 and TRBJ1-1; D gene ambiguous. Deletions cut 6 bases from V and 3 bases from J, with 14 bases between. This CDR3 contains 14 residues. Germline CDR1 reads MNHEY; CDR2 reads SVGAGI. CDR3 residues: CASSREGVYTEAFF. In DNA form, the CDR3 reads TGTGCCAGCAGCCGAGAGGGAGTTTACACTGAAGCTTTCTTT.

V gene TRBV18 combines with J gene TRBJ2-1; either TRBD1 or TRBD2 may fit D (6 bases each). The CDR3 is made up of 16 amino acids. The V gene lost 1 base and the J gene lost 6 bases, with 16 bases spanning the gap. Germline CDR1 KGHSH, CDR2 LQKENI. CDR3 coding DNA: TGTGCCAGCTCACCACAGGGGGGACGGTGGATCAATGAGCAGTTCTTC. This encodes CASSPQGGRWINEQFF.

V is TRBV13 and J is TRBJ2-7; 11 bases match TRBD1. With V trimmed by 2 bases and J by 2 bases, 2 bases remained unmatched. The CDR3 has 15 residues. CDR1 and CDR2 (germline): PRHDT, FYEKMQ (reference sequence). CDR3 sequence reads: CASSLPGQGAYEQYF. CDR3 sequence (DNA): TGTGCCAGCAGCTTACCGGGACAGGGGGCCTACGAGCAGTACTTC.

The J gene is TRBJ2-7, the V gene TRBV9, with TRBD1 as a possible D gene (5 bases). The germline V gene encodes CDR1 SGDLS and CDR2 YYNGEE. The V end lost 4 bases, the J end lost 6 bases, and 14 bases lay between the germline ends. The CDR3 runs 13 residues. CDR3 residues: CASSNQGSGEQYF. The CDR3 DNA reads as TGTGCCAGCAGCAATCAGGGTTCGGGCGAGCAGTACTTC.

The rearrangement joins TRBV30 to TRBJ1-2; D call uncertain. Trimming removed 3 bases at V and 7 bases at J, with 9 bases between. The CDR3 consists of 11 residues. CDR1 and CDR2 from the germline V gene are GTSNPN and SVGIG (reference sequence). The CDR3 nucleotides read TGTGCCTGGAGCCCCGCCTTTGGCTACACCTTC. Protein: CAWSPAFGYTF.

This clone was seen many times. V usage is TRBV2 and J usage is TRBJ2-1, with TRBD2 identical over 13 bases. This CDR3 contains 15 residues. The J segment lost 7 bases and the V segment lost 3 bases, leaving 3 bases of the junction unmatched. Per the germline V gene, CDR1 is SNHLY and CDR2 is FYNNEI. In DNA, the CDR3 is TGTGCCAGCAGTGAGCCGACTAGCGGGAGGAATGAGCAGTTCTTC. Amino acids: CASSEPTSGRNEQFF.

This clone turned up a few times. The rearrangement uses TRBV28 and TRBJ2-1, with 8 bases that match TRBD1. The germline V gene has CDR1 MDHEN and CDR2 SYDVKM. V gave up 8 bases and J gave up 5 bases; unmatched junction bases: 14. This CDR3 is built from 16 residues. The CDR3 DNA is TGTGCCAGCTCCGGACAGGGACGAACGGACGACAATGAGCAGTTCTTC. It codes for CASSGQGRTDDNEQFF.

The chain is built from TRBV11-3 and TRBJ2-4; D could derive from TRBD1 or TRBD2 (7 bases each). The V end lost 4 bases, the J end lost 9 bases, and 16 bases lay between the germline ends. CDR3 length: 14 residues. Per germline, CDR1 SGHNT and CDR2 YENEEA. The DNA for the CDR3 is TGTGCCAGCAGCTCCACAGGGGAGGGGGGCATTCAGTACTTC. It translates to CASSSTGEGGIQYF.

This clone was detected once. V is TRBV30 and J is TRBJ1-6; tentatively, D is TRBD1 (6 bases). This CDR3 contains 16 residues. Trimming took 2 bases from V and 8 from J, leaving 19 bases between them. Looked up from germline, CDR1 is GTSNPN and CDR2 is SVGIG (reference sequence). CDR3 sequence (DNA): TGTGCCTGGAGTACGCGGGGGGCCGGGCAAGATTCACCCCTCCACTTT. Protein product: CAWSTRGAGQDSPLHF.

The V call is TRBV6-1, the J call TRBJ1-3; 8 nucleotides agree with TRBD1. The ends lost 6 bases at V and 4 bases at J; junction bases unmatched: 8. The CDR3 has 15 residues. Germline CDR1 reads MNHNS; CDR2 reads SASEGT. For the CDR3, the DNA is TGTGCCAGCAGGGCGAGGACAGGGTACGGAAACACCATATATTTT. It codes for CASRARTGYGNTIYF.

Concerning this clone: At the DNA level, this CDR3 is encoded by other sequences in the same sample as well. The chain combines TRBV19 with TRBJ2-3; possible D gene TRBD1, 6 bases. The V gene lost 5 bases and the J gene lost 3 bases, with 9 bases spanning the gap. CDR1 LNHDA and CDR2 SQIVND come from the germline V gene (reference sequence). This CDR3 comprises 13 residues. DNA for the CDR3: TGTGCCAGTAGTCCCACAGGGACAGATACGCAGTATTTT. Translating gives CASSPTGTDTQYF.

The rearrangement links TRBV5-1 to TRBJ1-1, with 9 bases aligning to TRBD1. V was clipped by 4 bases and J by 5 bases; unmatched bases: 9. Germline lookup yields CDR1 SGHRS and CDR2 YFSETQ. This CDR3 contains 15 residues. The CDR3 DNA reads TGCGCCAGCAGCACGAGGACAGGGGAGGTGACTGAAGCTTTCTTT. Translating gives CASSTRTGEVTEAFF. The variable domain in full, completed from reference TRBV5-1 and TRBJ1-1, reads KAGVTQTPRYLIKTRGQQVTLSCSPISGHRSVSWYQQTPGQGLQFLFEYFSETQRNKGNFPGRFSGRQFSNSRSEMNVSTLELGDSALYLCASSTRTGEVTEAFFGQGTRLTVV.